The rows below give T cell receptor beta chains drawn from one sample of a study of control samples from healthy donors and cancer patients. TCRdb's table, derived via immunoSEQ multiplex PCR, lists solely in-frame clones and lacks some. The sample carries 95,000 to 150,000 clones, approximately 88% recorded once. The sequenced sample was blood. Every receptor here comes from a man aged 35-49 years in good health. Both conserved end residues are part of each CDR3. D genes are given only for firm matches. Expanded clones are given a class, and other clones once, few, many or no size at all.

D gene: NA; clone size: NA; CDR3 length: 11; V gene: TRBV7-8; J gene: TRBJ2-7; CDR3 protein: CASSPGPQQYF; CDR3 DNA: TGTGCCAGCAGCCCGGGACCCCAGCAGTACTTC
D gene: TRBD1; clone size: NA; CDR3 length: 16; V gene: TRBV27; J gene: TRBJ1-2; CDR3 protein: CASSRLTGTAAGGYTF; CDR3 DNA: TGTGCCAGCAGCAGGCTAACCGGGACAGCTGCGGGAGGCTACACCTTC
D gene: NA; clone size: NA; CDR3 length: 12; V gene: TRBV5-1; J gene: TRBJ2-3; CDR3 protein: CASSSGGDTQYF; CDR3 DNA: TGCGCCAGCAGCTCTGGGGGAGATACGCAGTATTTT
D gene: NA; clone size: NA; CDR3 length: 15; V gene: TRBV24-1; J gene: TRBJ1-5; CDR3 protein: CATRPRGYSNQPQHF; CDR3 DNA: TGTGCCACCAGGCCTAGGGGGTATAGCAATCAGCCCCAGCATTTT
D gene: TRBD1; clone size: NA; CDR3 length: 14; V gene: TRBV27; J gene: TRBJ2-7; CDR3 protein: CASHRQGVFYEQYF; CDR3 DNA: TGTGCCAGTCATAGACAGGGGGTTTTCTACGAGCAGTACTTC
D gene: TRBD1; clone size: NA; CDR3 length: 18; V gene: TRBV4-3; J gene: TRBJ2-7; CDR3 protein: CASSQTVSGTALTYEQYF; CDR3 DNA: TGCGCCAGCAGCCAGACCGTTAGTGGGACAGCTCTAACCTACGAGCAGTACTTC
D gene: NA; clone size: once; CDR3 length: 15; V gene: TRBV11-3; J gene: TRBJ2-2; CDR3 protein: CASSLRQSNTGELFF; CDR3 DNA: TGTGCCAGCAGCTTACGACAGAGCAACACCGGGGAGCTGTTTTTT
D gene: TRBD1; clone size: NA; CDR3 length: 15; V gene: TRBV24-1; J gene: TRBJ2-1; CDR3 protein: CATSDLDRGPNEQFF; CDR3 DNA: TGTGCCACCAGTGATTTAGACAGGGGGCCCAATGAGCAGTTCTTC
D gene: NA; clone size: NA; CDR3 length: 14; V gene: TRBV19; J gene: TRBJ1-4; CDR3 protein: CASTQGGTNEKLFF; CDR3 DNA: TGTGCCAGTACACAGGGTGGAACTAATGAAAAACTGTTTTTT
D gene: NA; clone size: NA; CDR3 length: 15; V gene: TRBV25-1; J gene: TRBJ2-1; CDR3 protein: CASSEWGGPYNEQFF; CDR3 DNA: TGTGCCAGCAGTGAATGGGGGGGCCCGTACAATGAGCAGTTCTTC
D gene: NA; clone size: NA; CDR3 length: 16; V gene: TRBV27; J gene: TRBJ1-6; CDR3 protein: CASSLSKGGGNSPLHF; CDR3 DNA: TGTGCCAGCAGTTTATCGAAGGGGGGTGGAAATTCACCCCTCCACTTT
D gene: NA; clone size: NA; CDR3 length: 15; V gene: TRBV7-2; J gene: TRBJ1-6; CDR3 protein: CASSLVKLTNSPLHF; CDR3 DNA: TGTGCCAGCAGCTTAGTTAAACTGACCAATTCACCCCTCCACTTT
D gene: TRBD1; clone size: NA; CDR3 length: 17; V gene: TRBV6-2/TRBV6-3; J gene: TRBJ1-1; CDR3 protein: CASSYPQGTGLSTEAFF; CDR3 DNA: TGTGCCAGCAGTTACCCTCAGGGGACAGGGTTGAGCACTGAAGCTTTCTTT
D gene: NA; clone size: NA; CDR3 length: 15; V gene: TRBV25-1; J gene: TRBJ1-4; CDR3 protein: CASSERDAGRGKLFF; CDR3 DNA: TGTGCCAGCAGTGAACGGGACGCTGGTCGGGGAAAACTGTTTTTT
D gene: TRBD1; clone size: NA; CDR3 length: 15; V gene: TRBV19; J gene: TRBJ1-5; CDR3 protein: CASCSGTGSRQPQHF; CDR3 DNA: TGTGCCAGTTGTAGCGGGACAGGGAGCCGTCAGCCCCAGCATTTT
D gene: TRBD2; clone size: NA; CDR3 length: 15; V gene: TRBV19; J gene: TRBJ2-7; CDR3 protein: CASSRELGGTYEQYF; CDR3 DNA: TGTGCCAGTAGTAGGGAGCTCGGGGGGACCTACGAGCAGTACTTC
D gene: TRBD2; clone size: NA; CDR3 length: 17; V gene: TRBV7-6; J gene: TRBJ2-7; CDR3 protein: CASSLARTSGNAYEQYF; CDR3 DNA: TGTGCCAGCAGCTTAGCGCGGACTAGCGGGAATGCCTACGAGCAGTACTTC
D gene: NA; clone size: NA; CDR3 length: 15; V gene: TRBV14; J gene: TRBJ1-1; CDR3 protein: CASSRPGHLNTEAFF; CDR3 DNA: TGTGCCAGCAGCCGACCGGGACACCTGAACACTGAAGCTTTCTTT
D gene: NA; clone size: NA; CDR3 length: 13; V gene: TRBV19; J gene: TRBJ2-7; CDR3 protein: CASSESGTYEQYF; CDR3 DNA: TGTGCCAGTAGTGAGTCAGGGACCTACGAGCAGTACTTC
D gene: NA; clone size: NA; CDR3 length: 11; V gene: TRBV7-9; J gene: TRBJ2-7; CDR3 protein: CASSLVDEQYF; CDR3 DNA: TGTGCCAGCAGCTTAGTCGACGAGCAGTACTTC
D gene: NA; clone size: once; CDR3 length: 16; V gene: TRBV15; J gene: TRBJ1-3; CDR3 protein: CATSRDLRLGGNTIYF; CDR3 DNA: TGTGCCACCAGCAGAGATCTGAGGCTAGGAGGAAACACCATATATTTT
D gene: NA; clone size: NA; CDR3 length: 14; V gene: TRBV2; J gene: TRBJ2-2; CDR3 protein: CASSEWAGTGELFF; CDR3 DNA: TGTGCCAGCAGTGAATGGGCGGGGACCGGGGAGCTGTTTTTT
D gene: TRBD1; clone size: NA; CDR3 length: 15; V gene: TRBV19; J gene: TRBJ2-1; CDR3 protein: CASSMGQGAQDEQFF; CDR3 DNA: TGTGCCAGTAGTATGGGACAGGGGGCGCAGGATGAGCAGTTCTTC
D gene: NA; clone size: NA; CDR3 length: 11; V gene: TRBV6-5; J gene: TRBJ1-5; CDR3 protein: CAAAGNQPQHF; CDR3 DNA: TGTGCCGCAGCGGGCAATCAGCCCCAGCATTTT
D gene: TRBD2; clone size: NA; CDR3 length: 16; V gene: TRBV2; J gene: TRBJ2-1; CDR3 protein: CASSGLAGGTYNEQFF; CDR3 DNA: TGTGCCAGCAGCGGACTAGCGGGGGGTACCTACAATGAGCAGTTCTTC
D gene: NA; clone size: NA; CDR3 length: 15; V gene: TRBV9; J gene: TRBJ2-2; CDR3 protein: CASSPVATNTGELFF; CDR3 DNA: TGTGCCAGCAGCCCCGTAGCTACGAACACCGGGGAGCTGTTTTTT
D gene: NA; clone size: NA; CDR3 length: 13; V gene: TRBV9; J gene: TRBJ1-3; CDR3 protein: CASQGSSGNTIYF; CDR3 DNA: TGTGCCAGCCAGGGTTCCTCTGGAAACACCATATATTTT
D gene: NA; clone size: NA; CDR3 length: 13; V gene: TRBV7-8; J gene: TRBJ2-1; CDR3 protein: CASSLDRNNEQFF; CDR3 DNA: TGTGCCAGCAGCTTAGACAGGAACAATGAGCAGTTCTTC
D gene: TRBD1; clone size: NA; CDR3 length: 14; V gene: TRBV5-1; J gene: TRBJ2-5; CDR3 protein: CASSPRTGTETQYF; CDR3 DNA: TGCGCCAGCAGCCCGAGGACAGGGACGGAGACCCAGTACTTC
D gene: NA; clone size: NA; CDR3 length: 13; V gene: TRBV24-1; J gene: TRBJ2-7; CDR3 protein: CATSDNNSYEQYF; CDR3 DNA: TGTGCCACCAGTGACAATAACAGCTACGAGCAGTACTTC
D gene: NA; clone size: once; CDR3 length: 17; V gene: TRBV14; J gene: TRBJ2-2; CDR3 protein: CASSPVWSGSNTGELFF; CDR3 DNA: TGTGCCAGCAGCCCCGTTTGGTCTGGCTCGAACACCGGGGAGCTGTTTTTT
D gene: TRBD1; clone size: NA; CDR3 length: 14; V gene: TRBV5-8; J gene: TRBJ2-4; CDR3 protein: CASSSWDRGDIQYF; CDR3 DNA: TGTGCCAGCAGCTCGTGGGACAGGGGGGACATTCAGTACTTC
D gene: NA; clone size: NA; CDR3 length: 14; V gene: TRBV6-6; J gene: TRBJ2-1; CDR3 protein: CASSDGIPYNEQFF; CDR3 DNA: TGTGCCAGCAGTGACGGGATCCCCTACAATGAGCAGTTCTTC
D gene: NA; clone size: few; CDR3 length: 12; V gene: TRBV12-3/TRBV12-4; J gene: TRBJ1-5; CDR3 protein: CASSTLSTSQHF; CDR3 DNA: TGTGCCAGCAGTACCCTCAGTACGAGTCAGCATTTT
D gene: NA; clone size: NA; CDR3 length: 12; V gene: TRBV12-3/TRBV12-4; J gene: TRBJ1-1; CDR3 protein: CASSLGPTVAFF; CDR3 DNA: TGTGCCAGCAGTTTAGGCCCGACCGTTGCTTTCTTT
D gene: NA; clone size: NA; CDR3 length: 15; V gene: TRBV18; J gene: TRBJ2-6; CDR3 protein: CASSPEGSGANVLTF; CDR3 DNA: TGTGCCAGCTCACCAGAGGGGTCTGGGGCCAACGTCCTGACTTTC
D gene: NA; clone size: NA; CDR3 length: 15; V gene: TRBV24-1; J gene: TRBJ2-5; CDR3 protein: CATSDLGPKGETQYF; CDR3 DNA: TGTGCCACCAGTGATTTAGGGCCCAAAGGGGAGACCCAGTACTTC
D gene: NA; clone size: NA; CDR3 length: 14; V gene: TRBV5-1; J gene: TRBJ2-7; CDR3 protein: CASSKQTASYEQYF; CDR3 DNA: TGCGCCAGCAGCAAACAGACAGCATCATACGAGCAGTACTTC
D gene: TRBD2; clone size: NA; CDR3 length: 15; V gene: TRBV7-3; J gene: TRBJ2-1; CDR3 protein: CASSFILAGPNEQFF; CDR3 DNA: TGTGCCAGCAGCTTCATCCTAGCGGGGCCCAATGAGCAGTTCTTC
D gene: TRBD2; clone size: NA; CDR3 length: 14; V gene: TRBV6-5; J gene: TRBJ2-7; CDR3 protein: CASTNGGGGYEQYF; CDR3 DNA: TGTGCCAGCACTAACGGTGGGGGGGGATACGAGCAGTACTTC
D gene: NA; clone size: NA; CDR3 length: 14; V gene: TRBV6-4; J gene: TRBJ1-1; CDR3 protein: CASHTSLMNTEAFF; CDR3 DNA: TGTGCCAGCCATACGTCACTAATGAACACTGAAGCTTTCTTT
D gene: TRBD2; clone size: few; CDR3 length: 15; V gene: TRBV10-1; J gene: TRBJ2-7; CDR3 protein: CASSASGTKSYEQYF; CDR3 DNA: TGCGCCAGCAGTGCCTCCGGGACTAAGAGCTACGAGCAGTACTTC
D gene: NA; clone size: NA; CDR3 length: 17; V gene: TRBV18; J gene: TRBJ2-6; CDR3 protein: CASSPLKIGSGANVLTF; CDR3 DNA: TGTGCCAGCTCACCCCTAAAAATCGGCTCTGGGGCCAACGTCCTGACTTTC
D gene: NA; clone size: NA; CDR3 length: 13; V gene: TRBV7-9; J gene: TRBJ1-6; CDR3 protein: CASSLAGNSPLHF; CDR3 DNA: TGTGCCAGCAGCTTAGCGGGTAATTCACCCCTCCACTTT
D gene: NA; clone size: NA; CDR3 length: 14; V gene: TRBV7-9; J gene: TRBJ2-3; CDR3 protein: CASSPARGADTQYF; CDR3 DNA: TGTGCCAGCAGCCCCGCAAGGGGGGCAGATACGCAGTATTTT
D gene: NA; clone size: NA; CDR3 length: 15; V gene: TRBV6-6; J gene: TRBJ1-1; CDR3 protein: CASSYPGRGNTEAFF; CDR3 DNA: TGTGCCAGCAGTTACCCGGGCAGGGGCAACACTGAAGCTTTCTTT
D gene: TRBD2; clone size: NA; CDR3 length: 14; V gene: TRBV2; J gene: TRBJ2-5; CDR3 protein: CASRGTSGEETQYF; CDR3 DNA: TGTGCCAGCAGGGGGACTAGCGGGGAAGAGACCCAGTACTTC
D gene: TRBD1; clone size: NA; CDR3 length: 15; V gene: TRBV7-9; J gene: TRBJ2-1; CDR3 protein: CASSAPGQSYNEQFF; CDR3 DNA: TGTGCCAGCAGCGCACCGGGACAGTCCTACAATGAGCAGTTCTTC
D gene: NA; clone size: NA; CDR3 length: 13; V gene: TRBV12-3/TRBV12-4; J gene: TRBJ1-2; CDR3 protein: CASSLGQNYGYTF; CDR3 DNA: TGTGCCAGCAGTCTCGGACAGAACTATGGCTACACCTTC
D gene: TRBD2; clone size: once; CDR3 length: 16; V gene: TRBV24-1; J gene: TRBJ2-4; CDR3 protein: CATSDSREGFVDIQYF; CDR3 DNA: TGTGCCACCAGTGATTCAAGGGAGGGGTTTGTTGACATTCAGTACTTC
D gene: NA; clone size: once; CDR3 length: 13; V gene: TRBV10-3; J gene: TRBJ2-7; CDR3 protein: CAIQGPGEYEQYF; CDR3 DNA: TGTGCCATCCAAGGCCCGGGAGAGTACGAGCAGTACTTC
D gene: TRBD2; clone size: NA; CDR3 length: 15; V gene: TRBV9; J gene: TRBJ2-3; CDR3 protein: CASSVMAGGTDTQYF; CDR3 DNA: TGTGCCAGCAGCGTAATGGCGGGGGGAACAGATACGCAGTATTTT
D gene: TRBD2; clone size: few; CDR3 length: 14; V gene: TRBV24-1; J gene: TRBJ2-1; CDR3 protein: CATAGGKTYNEQFF; CDR3 DNA: TGTGCCACAGCGGGGGGGAAAACCTACAATGAGCAGTTCTTC
D gene: NA; clone size: NA; CDR3 length: 14; V gene: TRBV12-5; J gene: TRBJ2-1; CDR3 protein: CASGLVNRRDEQFF; CDR3 DNA: TGTGCTAGTGGTTTGGTAAACAGGCGCGATGAGCAGTTCTTC
D gene: NA; clone size: NA; CDR3 length: 15; V gene: TRBV6-5; J gene: TRBJ1-1; CDR3 protein: CASTQGRGGWTEAFF; CDR3 DNA: TGTGCCAGCACACAGGGACGGGGGGGGTGGACTGAAGCTTTCTTT
D gene: NA; clone size: NA; CDR3 length: 15; V gene: TRBV14; J gene: TRBJ1-1; CDR3 protein: CASSKKGVLHTEAFF; CDR3 DNA: TGTGCCAGCAGCAAAAAGGGGGTCCTTCACACTGAAGCTTTCTTT
D gene: TRBD1; clone size: NA; CDR3 length: 14; V gene: TRBV5-1; J gene: TRBJ1-2; CDR3 protein: CASSFAGTAYGYTF; CDR3 DNA: TGCGCCAGCAGCTTTGCCGGGACAGCCTATGGCTACACCTTC
D gene: NA; clone size: NA; CDR3 length: 14; V gene: TRBV6-4; J gene: TRBJ2-2; CDR3 protein: CASSDSSDHGELFF; CDR3 DNA: TGTGCCAGCAGTGACTCGTCGGATCACGGGGAGCTGTTTTTT
D gene: TRBD1; clone size: NA; CDR3 length: 17; V gene: TRBV28; J gene: TRBJ1-6; CDR3 protein: CASSLGFDRGPNSPLHF; CDR3 DNA: TGTGCCAGCAGTTTGGGGTTTGACAGGGGGCCCAATTCACCCCTCCACTTT